The 24 T cell receptor beta chains listed next were all sequenced from one sample in a study of cytomegalovirus exposure and HLA in healthy donors. Assay used: immunoSEQ multiplex PCR; TCRdb lists only in-frame clones, some missing. The sample yields some 170,000 clones, about 95% seen once. Sequencing used PBMCs. These receptors were obtained from a woman aged 18-29 years in good health and CMV-seronegative.

This clone was recorded a few times. The V call is TRBV5-5, the J call TRBJ1-1; tentatively, D is TRBD1 (6 bases). The V end lost 2 bases, the J end lost 6 bases, and 11 bases lay between the germline ends. The CDR3 is made up of 13 amino acids. The germline V gene encodes CDR1 SGHKS and CDR2 YYEKEE (reference sequence). The CDR3 reads CASSFDRRAEAFF. The CDR3 coding sequence is TGTGCCAGCAGCTTTGACAGGAGAGCTGAAGCTTTCTTT.

This chain connects TRBV7-6 to TRBJ2-2; 11 bases align to TRBD2. Germline V gene data show CDR1 as SGHVS and CDR2 as FNYEAQ. The CDR3 loop spans 17 amino acids. Unmatched junction bases numbered 7, after V lost 3 bases and J lost 4 bases. The CDR3 here is CASSFRGTSGSTGELFF. DNA of the CDR3: TGTGCCAGCAGCTTCAGGGGGACTAGCGGATCCACCGGGGAGCTGTTTTTT.

V is TRBV5-8 and J is TRBJ2-1; 8 bases map to TRBD2. Germline CDR1 SGHTS, CDR2 YDEGEE. CDR3 length equals 15 residues. After removal of 4 bases from V and 9 bases from J, the junction contained 12 bases not matched to a gene. CDR3 DNA sequence: TGTGCCAGCAGCGCGAGGCAGCGGGGGCTCGGTGAGCAGTTCTTC. Protein: CASSARQRGLGEQFF.

The chain combines TRBV7-9 with TRBJ2-1; TRBD2 aligns across 8 bases. V shed 5 bases, J shed 4 bases, and the junction held 10 bases outside the gene matches. From germline, CDR1 is SEHNR and CDR2 FQNEAQ (reference sequence). This CDR3 has 16 amino acids. The CDR3 protein is CASSLPGLGRYNEQFF. CDR3 in DNA: TGTGCCAGCAGCCTCCCGGGACTAGGTCGGTACAATGAGCAGTTCTTC.

This chain connects TRBV11-3 to TRBJ1-6; no clear D gene. The germline V and J ends were trimmed by 5 bases and 6 bases, with 8 bases remaining between them. Germline V gene data show CDR1 as SGHNT and CDR2 as YENEEA. This CDR3 is 13 amino acids long. The CDR3 coding sequence is TGTGCCAGCAGCGCCGTTAGTAATTCACCCCTCCACTTT. Amino acids: CASSAVSNSPLHF.

The genes are TRBV2 and TRBJ1-1; D perhaps matches TRBD1 (5 bases). Trimming took 3 bases from V and 2 from J, leaving 10 bases between them. The CDR3 is made up of 14 amino acids. Germline-derived CDR1 and CDR2 are SNHLY and FYNNEI. For the CDR3, the DNA is TGTGCCAGCAGTGATAGGACATCCAACACTGAAGCTTTCTTT. Its protein product is CASSDRTSNTEAFF.

The V and J genes are TRBV7-2 and TRBJ1-6; D is uncertain. The CDR3 loop spans 13 amino acids. The germline V and J ends were trimmed by 3 bases and 7 bases, with 7 bases remaining between them. Germline V gives CDR1 SGHTA, CDR2 FQGNSA. The CDR3 DNA is TGTGCCAGCAGCTTTGACAAGAATTCACCCCTCCACTTT. As protein: CASSFDKNSPLHF.

This sequence joins TRBV9 and TRBJ1-1; D is perhaps TRBD1 (6 bases). Trimming left V 3 bases short and J 1 base short, with 13 bases between. The CDR3 loop spans 15 amino acids. Germline CDR1 reads SGDLS; CDR2 reads YYNGEE. The CDR3 loop reads CASSAKTGQNTEAFF. The DNA for the CDR3 is TGTGCCAGCAGCGCGAAGACAGGACAGAACACTGAAGCTTTCTTT. Full variable domain (remainder filled in from reference TRBV9 and TRBJ1-1): DSGVTQTPKHLITATGQRVTLRCSPRSGDLSVYWYQQSLDQGLQFLIQYYNGEERAKGNILERFSAQQFPDLHSELNLSSLELGDSALYFCASSAKTGQNTEAFFGQGTRLTVV.

V is TRBV7-3 and J is TRBJ2-7, with 7 bases identical to TRBD2. CDR1 is SGHTA and CDR2 is FQGTGA in the germline V gene. V was clipped by 0 bases and J by 2 bases; unmatched bases: 10. This CDR3 spans 17 amino acids. The CDR3 loop is CASSLTWSGTGAYEQYF. In DNA form, the CDR3 reads TGTGCCAGCAGCTTAACTTGGAGCGGGACGGGAGCCTACGAGCAGTACTTC.

This clone was found once. The CDR3: CASSSLGTANTEAFF. The CDR3 nucleotides are TGTGCCAGCAGCTCTCTAGGGACAGCTAACACTGAAGCTTTCTTT. This chain joins TRBV7-9 and TRBJ1-1, with TRBD1 matching over 7 bases. Germline V gives CDR1 SEHNR, CDR2 FQNEAQ (reference sequence). V dropped 4 bases and J dropped 2; count of bases not matched to a gene: 7. CDR3 length: 15 residues.

For this clone: No DNA is shown, since the ends of the CDR3 on it are uncertain; the CDR3 is the one TCRdb lists. The V and J genes are TRBV6-5 and TRBJ1-6; TRBD1, the table's D call, lacks a check against the DNA. CDR1 is MNHEY, CDR2 SVGAGI, per germline. The CDR3 has 16 amino acids, counting both end residues. CDR3 amino acids: CASSFLETAYNSPLHF.

V gene TRBV30 combines with J gene TRBJ2-1; D might be TRBD2 (5 bases). V lost 5 bases and J 0 bases, leaving 11 bases between the germline ends. CDR3 length: 14 residues. Looked up from germline, CDR1 is GTSNPN and CDR2 is SVGIG (reference sequence). In DNA, the CDR3 is TGTGCCTGGGGCGCGGGCAGCTCCTACAATGAGCAGTTCTTC. It codes for CAWGAGSSYNEQFF.

The V gene is TRBV29-1, the J gene TRBJ2-5; TRBD1 agrees at 9 bases. With 1 base clipped from V and 3 bases from J, the junction kept 9 bases outside the gene matches. CDR1 is SQVTM, CDR2 ANQGSEA, per germline. The CDR3 sequence is 16 residues long. In DNA, the CDR3 is TGCAGCGTTGAAGGAATGGGGACAGGGTGGGAAGAGACCCAGTACTTC. Translation: CSVEGMGTGWEETQYF. Full variable domain (outside the CDR3, taken from reference TRBV29-1 and TRBJ2-5): SAVISQKPSRDICQRGTSLTIQCQVDSQVTMMFWYRQQPGQSLTLIATANQGSEATYESGFVIDKFPISRPNLTFSTLTVSNMSPEDSSIYLCSVEGMGTGWEETQYFGPGTRLLVL.

The CDR3 reads CASSLGAGGREQYF. The CDR3 nucleotides are TGTGCCAGCAGCTTAGGAGCGGGGGGCCGCGAGCAGTACTTC. V usage is TRBV11-2 and J usage is TRBJ2-7; 9 bases are a match to TRBD2. The CDR3 is 14 residues long. V lost 1 base to trimming and J lost 6 bases; unmatched junction nucleotides: 4. The germline gives CDR1 SGHAT, CDR2 FQNNGV. Full variable domain (outside the CDR3, taken from reference TRBV11-2 and TRBJ2-7): EAGVAQSPRYKIIEKRQSVAFWCNPISGHATLYWYQQILGQGPKLLIQFQNNGVVDDSQLPKDRFSAERLKGVDSTLKIQPAKLEDSAVYLCASSLGAGGREQYFGPGTRLTVT.

This chain joins TRBV23-1 and TRBJ1-5; D gene uncertain. TRBV23-1 is an open reading frame, and its role is uncertain. V shed 7 bases and J shed 3 bases, with 10 bases lying between them. The CDR3 loop spans 13 amino acids. The CDR3 nucleotides are TGCGCCAGCAATGAGTGTCCCAATCAGCCCCAGCATTTT. Its translation is CASNECPNQPQHF.

V is TRBV11-2 and J is TRBJ2-7; TRBD1 matches 8 bases. CDR1 is SGHAT and CDR2 is FQNNGV in the germline V gene. Germline trimming cut 2 bases from V and 1 base from J; bases unmatched to any gene: 1. This CDR3 spans 14 amino acids. This CDR3 is CASSLTGGSYEQYF. The DNA for the CDR3 is TGTGCCAGCAGCTTAACAGGGGGGTCCTACGAGCAGTACTTC.

The genes are TRBV27 and TRBJ1-1; D is perhaps TRBD1 (5 bases). The CDR3 has 13 residues. Germline loops: CDR1 MNHEY, CDR2 SMNVEV (reference sequence). The V and J ends lost 2 bases and 5 bases respectively, with 9 bases between them. In DNA, the CDR3 is TGTGCCAGCAGTTTAAAGGGGTGGACTGAAGCTTTCTTT. It encodes CASSLKGWTEAFF.

The rearrangement uses TRBV5-1 and TRBJ1-3; unclear D gene. Per the germline V gene, CDR1 is SGHRS and CDR2 is YFSETQ. Trimming cost V 0 bases and J 2 bases, with 9 bases left between them. The CDR3 loop spans 15 amino acids. CDR3 in amino acids: CASSLGSSAGNTIYF. As DNA, the CDR3 is TGCGCCAGCAGCTTGGGGAGTTCCGCTGGAAACACCATATATTTT. Full variable domain (outside the CDR3, taken from reference TRBV5-1 and TRBJ1-3): KAGVTQTPRYLIKTRGQQVTLSCSPISGHRSVSWYQQTPGQGLQFLFEYFSETQRNKGNFPGRFSGRQFSNSRSEMNVSTLELGDSALYLCASSLGSSAGNTIYFGEGSWLTVV.

This clone was seen just once. Here the CDR3 reads CASGDRGLEGYTF. The CDR3 nucleotides read TGTGCCAGCGGGGACAGGGGGCTGGAGGGCTACACCTTC. V and J are TRBV19 and TRBJ1-2; 12 nucleotides line up with TRBD1. The CDR3 runs to 13 residues. Losses at the gene ends were 9 bases for V and 8 bases for J; bases not matched to a gene: 7. Germline V gene sequence: CDR1 LNHDA, CDR2 SQIVND (reference sequence).

J is TRBJ2-3 and V is TRBV7-2; 8 nucleotides agree with TRBD2. V shed 5 bases and J 3 bases; nucleotides not matched to a gene: 7. Per the germline V gene, CDR1 is SGHTA and CDR2 is FQGNSA. The CDR3 sequence is 15 residues long. DNA for the CDR3: TGTGCCAGCAGCCCGGCGGGGGGCCGTACAGATACGCAGTATTTT. It encodes CASSPAGGRTDTQYF. The full variable domain, rest sourced from reference TRBV7-2 and TRBJ2-3, is GAGVSQSPSNKVTEKGKDVELRCDPISGHTALYWYRQSLGQGLEFLIYFQGNSAPDKSGLPSDRFSAERTGGSVSTLTIQRTQQEDSAVYLCASSPAGGRTDTQYFGPGTRLTVL.

This sequence joins TRBV5-6 and TRBJ1-2; 8 bases map to TRBD1. Germline CDR1 reads SGHDT; CDR2 reads YYEEEE. This CDR3 comprises 15 residues. The trim removed 1 base at V and 0 bases at J, leaving 2 bases unmatched. The CDR3, as DNA: TGTGCCAGCAGCTTGCTGGGACAGGCTAACTATGGCTACACCTTC. Its protein is CASSLLGQANYGYTF.

The CDR3, as DNA: TGCGCCAGCAGCCAAGAGATTGTGGGGCTAGCGAGGGGCGGTCTGTTTTTT. It translates to CASSQEIVGLARGGLFF. The gene calls are TRBV4-3 and TRBJ2-2; TRBD2 might be the D (6 bases). The CDR3 is 17 amino acids. Per the germline V gene, CDR1 is LGHNA and CDR2 is YSLEER. V was trimmed by 0 bases and J by 14 bases, leaving 25 bases between them.

The chain combines TRBV7-2 with TRBJ2-7, with 11 bases aligning to TRBD1. With 4 bases clipped from V and 7 bases from J, the junction kept 6 bases outside the gene matches. The CDR3 has 14 amino acids. Per the germline V gene, CDR1 is SGHTA and CDR2 is FQGNSA. This CDR3 reads CASSSGTGGREQYF. CDR3 nucleotide sequence: TGTGCCAGCAGCTCGGGGACAGGGGGGAGGGAGCAGTACTTC.

This chain joins TRBV6-1 and TRBJ1-6; D not certain. The CDR3 spans 16 residues. Germline V CDR1 and CDR2: MNHNS, SASEGT. Trimming shortened V by 3 bases and J by 0 bases, and 9 bases separated the two germline ends. CDR3 in DNA: TGTGCCAGCAGTGAGCGGCTCAGCTCCTATAATTCACCCCTCCACTTT. Translation: CASSERLSSYNSPLHF.